These T cell receptor beta chains were read from a single sample in a study of cytomegalovirus exposure and HLA in healthy donors. The method was immunoSEQ multiplex PCR; TCRdb's version includes in-frame clones alone and lacks a portion of them. The sample carries 200,000 to 250,000 clones, around 75% recorded once. The sample taken for sequencing was PBMCs. The receptors come from a woman aged 25-40 years in good health and CMV-seronegative. Both conserved end residues are part of each CDR3. The D gene is left open where the match is weak. Expanded clones are given a class, and other clones once, few, many or no size at all.

.	TRBD2	TRBV7-9	TRBJ2-7	15	CASSQTSGRAYEQYF	TGTGCCAGCAGCCAGACTAGCGGGAGGGCCTACGAGCAGTACTTC
.	.	TRBV2	TRBJ1-1	13	CATKGGVNTEAFF	TGTGCCACTAAAGGGGGAGTGAACACTGAAGCTTTCTTT
.	.	TRBV5-1	TRBJ1-2	15	CASSLEGAMVGGYTF	TGCGCCAGCAGCTTGGAAGGGGCCATGGTGGGTGGCTACACCTTC
.	TRBD2	TRBV7-9	TRBJ2-2	16	CSSRGTSGSHTGELFF	TGTTCCAGCAGGGGGACTAGCGGGAGTCACACCGGGGAGCTGTTTTTT
.	TRBD1	TRBV5-1	TRBJ1-1	14	CASSLGQGVTEAFF	TGCGCCAGCAGCTTGGGGCAGGGGGTTACTGAAGCTTTCTTT
.	TRBD1	TRBV19	TRBJ2-7	14	CASSMGDRGYEQYF	TGTGCCAGTAGTATGGGGGACAGGGGATACGAGCAGTACTTC
few	.	TRBV6-5	TRBJ2-6	13	CASKASGANVLTF	TGTGCCAGCAAAGCTTCTGGGGCCAACGTCCTGACTTTC
.	TRBD1	TRBV25-1	TRBJ1-1	12	CASSEGATEAFF	TGTGCCAGCAGCGAGGGGGCCACTGAAGCTTTCTTT
few	TRBD2	TRBV7-9	TRBJ2-7	16	CASSLSLAGPSYEQYF	TGTGCCAGCAGCCTTTCACTAGCGGGTCCCTCCTACGAGCAGTACTTC
few	.	TRBV6-4	TRBJ1-1	13	CASSRQASTEAFF	TGTGCCAGCAGTCGACAGGCGAGCACTGAAGCTTTCTTT
.	TRBD1	TRBV13	TRBJ1-3	14	CASSGTESGNTIYF	TGTGCCAGCAGCGGGACAGAATCCGGAAACACCATATATTTT
.	.	TRBV19	TRBJ1-4	14	CASSPTATNEKLFF	TGTGCCAGTAGTCCGACAGCAACTAATGAAAAACTGTTTTTT
few	TRBD2	TRBV9	TRBJ2-1	15	CASSVGGLAGSNPFF	TGTGCCAGCAGCGTAGGTGGACTAGCGGGATCGAACCCGTTCTTC
.	.	TRBV6-6	TRBJ1-1	14	CASQNPAGRTEAFF	TGTGCCAGCCAAAACCCGGCCGGGAGGACTGAAGCTTTCTTT
.	.	TRBV11-2	TRBJ1-2	13	CASSLHSPYGYTF	TGTGCCAGCAGCTTACACAGTCCGTATGGCTACACCTTC
.	TRBD1	TRBV5-1	TRBJ1-4	15	CASSWDDRGSEKLFF	TGCGCCAGCAGCTGGGACGACAGGGGGAGTGAAAAACTGTTTTTT
.	.	TRBV18	TRBJ1-2	17	CASSPTSQGIGVYGYTF	TGTGCCAGCTCACCTACATCGCAGGGGATAGGGGTCTATGGCTACACCTTC
few	TRBD1	TRBV5-1	TRBJ1-1	14	CASSFLGQGTEAFF	TGCGCCAGCAGCTTTTTGGGACAGGGGACTGAAGCTTTCTTT
.	TRBD1	TRBV5-1	TRBJ1-2	13	CASSLSGTGDYTF	TGCGCCAGCAGCCTATCCGGGACAGGGGACTACACCTTC
.	TRBD1	TRBV10-3	TRBJ2-3	15	CAISPGQAGTDTQYF	TGTGCCATCAGTCCGGGACAGGCGGGCACAGATACGCAGTATTTT
.	.	TRBV7-3	TRBJ2-1	16	CASSTRGDSTYNEQFF	TGTGCCAGCAGCACTCGAGGGGACTCGACCTACAATGAGCAGTTCTTC
.	.	TRBV4-1	TRBJ2-7	16	CASSQDGVQSSYEQYF	TGCGCCAGCAGCCAAGACGGGGTACAGAGCTCCTACGAGCAGTACTTC
.	.	TRBV10-1	TRBJ2-1	17	CASSPSGGGRASGEQFF	TGCGCCAGCAGCCCCTCAGGGGGCGGGAGGGCCTCCGGTGAGCAGTTCTTC
.	.	TRBV19	TRBJ1-5	18	CATSIFPAAGWSNQPQHF	TGTGCCACTAGTATTTTCCCCGCGGCAGGGTGGAGCAATCAGCCCCAGCATTTT
.	TRBD1	TRBV2	TRBJ2-7	14	CASSSGQVMYEQYF	TGTGCCAGCAGCTCGGGACAGGTAATGTACGAGCAGTACTTC
.	TRBD1	TRBV5-1	TRBJ1-3	19	CASSTTGTGRGSSGNTIYF	TGCGCCAGCAGCACCACGGGGACAGGGAGGGGGAGCTCTGGAAACACCATATATTTT
few	TRBD2	TRBV15	TRBJ2-1	15	CATSTGLAGYNEQFF	TGTGCCACCAGCACCGGACTAGCGGGGTACAATGAGCAGTTCTTC
few	.	TRBV7-8	TRBJ1-6	14	CASSFEDLGSPLHF	TGTGCCAGCAGCTTCGAGGACTTGGGTTCACCCCTCCACTTT
.	TRBD2	TRBV9	TRBJ2-1	17	CASSEASGALSYNEQFF	TGTGCCAGCAGCGAGGCTAGCGGGGCCTTATCCTACAATGAGCAGTTCTTC
.	TRBD2	TRBV4-1	TRBJ2-1	17	CASSQGSRAGDEDEQFF	TGCGCCAGCAGCCAAGGCTCTCGAGCGGGAGACGAAGATGAGCAGTTCTTC
.	TRBD1	TRBV19	TRBJ1-2	14	CASSPGQAYYGYTF	TGTGCCAGTAGTCCGGGACAGGCTTATTATGGCTACACCTTC
.	.	TRBV18	TRBJ2-5	14	CASSPSETQETQYF	TGTGCCAGCTCACCATCCGAGACACAAGAGACCCAGTACTTC
once	TRBD1	TRBV30	TRBJ1-2	14	CAWTPGQGAYGYTF	TGTGCCTGGACTCCGGGACAGGGTGCCTATGGCTACACCTTC
few	TRBD1	TRBV4-1	TRBJ2-7	15	CASSARQGAAYEQYF	TGCGCCAGCAGCGCGCGACAGGGGGCTGCCTACGAGCAGTACTTC
.	.	TRBV19	TRBJ1-2	13	CASSIGLNYGYTF	TGTGCCAGTAGTATAGGACTTAACTATGGCTACACCTTC
.	.	TRBV6-5	TRBJ1-5	15	CASSYSGGPNQPQHF	TGTGCCAGCAGTTACTCCGGGGGACCCAATCAGCCCCAGCATTTT
.	.	TRBV21-1	TRBJ2-5	18	CAISKVGLAGGPNRTQYF	TGTGCCATCAGCAAAGTCGGTCTAGCGGGAGGGCCGAATAGGACCCAGTACTTC
.	.	TRBV19	TRBJ1-2	13	CATTDSPNYGYTF	TGTGCCACCACGGACAGCCCCAACTATGGCTACACCTTC
.	.	TRBV9	TRBJ2-7	18	CASSVSPFSVLNGYEQYF	TGTGCCAGCAGCGTATCCCCCTTTAGCGTCCTGAATGGATACGAGCAGTACTTC
.	.	TRBV5-1	TRBJ1-3	16	CASSLGLGFSGNTIYF	TGCGCCAGCAGCTTGGGGTTGGGCTTCTCTGGAAACACCATATATTTT
.	.	TRBV6-5	TRBJ2-1	15	CASSFSGSGYNEQFF	TGTGCCAGCAGTTTCTCCGGGTCCGGTTACAATGAGCAGTTCTTC
.	.	TRBV2	TRBJ2-7	11	CASSGYYEQYF	TGTGCCAGCAGTGGTTACTACGAGCAGTACTTC
.	.	TRBV6-5	TRBJ1-1	15	CASLLGPGKATEAFF	TGTGCCAGCCTCCTAGGTCCGGGTAAGGCCACTGAAGCTTTCTTT
.	.	TRBV7-9	TRBJ2-7	13	CASSLITPGEQYF	TGTGCCAGCAGCCTAATAACCCCCGGCGAGCAGTACTTC
.	TRBD2	TRBV15	TRBJ2-5	16	CATSFIAGGDFGTQYF	TGTGCCACCAGCTTCATAGCGGGGGGGGACTTTGGGACCCAGTACTTC
.	.	TRBV30	TRBJ1-6	19	CAWSWSGVGLSSYNSPLHF	TGTGCCTGGAGTTGGTCAGGGGTTGGATTGAGCTCCTATAATTCACCCCTCCACTTT
.	TRBD2	TRBV4-2	TRBJ2-7	16	CASSQDFSGGANEPYF	TGTGCCAGCAGCCAAGACTTTAGCGGGGGGGCCAACGAGCCGTACTTC
.	TRBD1	TRBV10-3	TRBJ2-2	17	CAISATGARLNTGELFF	TGTGCCATCAGTGCTACAGGGGCCCGACTTAACACCGGGGAGCTGTTTTTT
.	.	TRBV5-8	TRBJ2-7	16	CASSLVRQADTYEQYF	TGTGCCAGCAGCTTGGTAAGACAGGCAGACACCTACGAGCAGTACTTC
.	TRBD2	TRBV7-8	TRBJ2-7	14	CASSKREGRYEQYF	TGTGCCAGCAGCAAGCGGGAGGGCCGCTACGAGCAGTACTTC
.	.	TRBV5-8	TRBJ1-1	13	CASSWGGRVEAFF	TGTGCCAGCAGCTGGGGGGGCAGGGTTGAAGCTTTCTTT
.	.	TRBV15	TRBJ2-1	14	CATSRGSGRNEQFF	TGTGCCACCAGCAGAGGATCAGGGCGCAATGAGCAGTTCTTC
.	.	TRBV30	TRBJ2-5	13	CAWEWGLQETQYF	TGTGCCTGGGAATGGGGCCTCCAAGAGACCCAGTACTTC